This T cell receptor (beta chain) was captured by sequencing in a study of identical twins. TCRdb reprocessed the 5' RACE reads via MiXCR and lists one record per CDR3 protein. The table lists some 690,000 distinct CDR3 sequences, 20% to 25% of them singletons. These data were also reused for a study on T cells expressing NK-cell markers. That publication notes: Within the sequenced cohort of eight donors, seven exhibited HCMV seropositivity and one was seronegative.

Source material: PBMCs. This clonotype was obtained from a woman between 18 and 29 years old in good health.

The CDR3 nucleotides read TGTGCCAGCAGTTCAGGACTAGCGGGGGCTCTCTCCTACAATGAGCAGTTCTTC. This translates into CASSSGLAGALSYNEQFF. The rearrangement uses TRBV11-2 and TRBJ2-1; 13 nucleotides agree with TRBD2. Unmatched junction bases numbered 8, after V lost 6 bases and J lost 0 bases. Germline V lookup: CDR1 SGHAT, CDR2 FQNNGV. The CDR3 is made up of 18 amino acids.